The 5 T cell receptor beta chains given below trace back to one sample, sequenced in a study of T cell changes during pregnancy in multiple sclerosis. Repertoires were generated with immunoSEQ multiplex PCR, while TCRdb's copy carries only in-frame clones and drops some. This table has approximately 25,000 clones, roughly 86% appearing once. Sequencing used CD8+ T cells from peripheral blood mononuclear cells, obtained in the second trimester of pregnancy. Receptor source: a female donor with multiple sclerosis, enrolled in a pregnancy study.

V usage is TRBV15 and J usage is TRBJ2-5; TRBD2 agrees at 13 bases. Germline loops: CDR1 LNHNV, CDR2 YYDKDF (reference sequence). V lost 3 bases to trimming and J lost 3 bases; unmatched junction nucleotides: 4. This CDR3 is built from 16 residues. CDR3: CATSRDGTSGEETQYF. CDR3 bases: TGTGCCACCAGCAGGGACGGGACTAGCGGGGAAGAGACCCAGTACTTC. Full variable domain (outside the CDR3, taken from reference TRBV15 and TRBJ2-5): DAMVIQNPRYQVTQFGKPVTLSCSQTLNHNVMYWYQQKSSQAPKLLFHYYDKDFNNEADTPDNFQSRRPNTSFCFLDIRSPGLGDTAMYLCATSRDGTSGEETQYFGPGTRLLVL.

The rearrangement joins TRBV5-5 to TRBJ2-5, with 7 bases identical to TRBD1. The CDR3 loop spans 18 amino acids. Germline CDR1 is SGHKS and CDR2 is YYEKEE (reference sequence). J was trimmed by 4 bases and V by 4 bases; bases with no gene match: 19. In DNA form, the CDR3 reads TGTGCCAGCAGCCAGAGGGGCGGACAGGTCTCTGGTGGAGAGACCCAGTACTTC. Its protein is CASSQRGGQVSGGETQYF.

The chain is built from TRBV30 and TRBJ2-1; 9 nucleotides agree with TRBD1. The J segment lost 8 bases and the V segment lost 0 bases, leaving 8 bases of the junction unmatched. This CDR3 is built from 15 residues. Germline-derived CDR1 and CDR2 are GTSNPN and SVGIG (reference sequence). CDR3 region: CAWSVGTGQSDEQFF. The DNA of the CDR3 is TGTGCCTGGAGTGTAGGGACAGGGCAATCTGATGAGCAGTTCTTC.

V gene TRBV5-4 combines with J gene TRBJ1-1; 8 nucleotides agree with TRBD1. This CDR3 is 17 amino acids long. V gave up 3 bases and J gave up 5 bases; unmatched junction bases: 15. Germline-derived CDR1 and CDR2 are SGHNT and YYREEE (reference sequence). Here the CDR3 reads CASSSLGFGQGSTEAFF. CDR3 nucleotides: TGTGCCAGCAGCTCCCTTGGCTTTGGACAGGGTTCGACTGAAGCTTTCTTT.

CDR3 amino acids: CASSQRQGGIDQPQHF. The CDR3 bases are TGCGCCAGCAGCCAGAGACAGGGAGGAATAGACCAGCCCCAGCATTTT. The chain links TRBV4-1 to TRBJ1-5; TRBD1 aligns across 7 bases. V lost 3 bases, J lost 7 bases, and 12 bases stayed unmatched. CDR1 is MGHRA, CDR2 YSYEKL, per germline. This CDR3 contains 16 residues.